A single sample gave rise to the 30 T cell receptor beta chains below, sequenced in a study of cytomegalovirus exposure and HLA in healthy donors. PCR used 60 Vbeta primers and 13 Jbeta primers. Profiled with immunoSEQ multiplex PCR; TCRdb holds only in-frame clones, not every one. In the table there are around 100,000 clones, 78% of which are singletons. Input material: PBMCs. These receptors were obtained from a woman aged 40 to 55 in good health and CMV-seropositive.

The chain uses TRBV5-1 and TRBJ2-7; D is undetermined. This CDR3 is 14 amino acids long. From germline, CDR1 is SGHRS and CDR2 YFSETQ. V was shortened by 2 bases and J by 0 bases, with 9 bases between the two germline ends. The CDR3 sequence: CASSLFASSYEQYF. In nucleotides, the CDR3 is TGCGCCAGCAGCTTATTCGCTAGCTCCTACGAGCAGTACTTC.

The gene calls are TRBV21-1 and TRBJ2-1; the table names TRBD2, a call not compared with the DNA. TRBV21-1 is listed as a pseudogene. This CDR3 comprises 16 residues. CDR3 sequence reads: CASSKEVGLARNEQFF. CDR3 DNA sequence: TGTGCCAGCAGCAAAGAGGTAGGACTAGCACGCAATGAGCAGTTCTTC.

The CDR3: CASSESGYYSNQPQHF. The CDR3 DNA reads TGTGCCAGCAGTGAAAGCGGGTACTATAGCAATCAGCCCCAGCATTTT. V gene TRBV6-1 combines with J gene TRBJ1-5; D not certain. V was clipped by 2 bases and J by 0 bases, with 11 bases between them. This CDR3 has 16 amino acids. Germline CDR1 and CDR2: MNHNS and SASEGT.

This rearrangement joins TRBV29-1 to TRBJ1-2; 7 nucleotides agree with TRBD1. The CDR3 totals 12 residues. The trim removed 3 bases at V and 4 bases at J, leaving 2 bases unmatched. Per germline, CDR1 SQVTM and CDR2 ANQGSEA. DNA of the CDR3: TGCAGCGTTGATGGGACAGTCTATGGCTACACCTTC. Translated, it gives CSVDGTVYGYTF.

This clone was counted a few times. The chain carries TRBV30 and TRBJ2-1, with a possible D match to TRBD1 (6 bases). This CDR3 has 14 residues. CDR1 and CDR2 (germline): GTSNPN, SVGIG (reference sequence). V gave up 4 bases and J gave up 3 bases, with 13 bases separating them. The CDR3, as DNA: TGTGCCTGGAACAGGGTCGGGGTCTACAATGAGCAGTTCTTC. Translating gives CAWNRVGVYNEQFF.

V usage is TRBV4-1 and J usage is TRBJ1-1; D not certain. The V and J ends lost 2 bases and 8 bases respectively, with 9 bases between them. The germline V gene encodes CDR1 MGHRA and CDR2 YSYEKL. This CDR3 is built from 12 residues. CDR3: CASSQIWSEAFF. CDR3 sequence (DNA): TGCGCCAGCAGCCAAATATGGAGCGAAGCTTTCTTT.

The CDR3 DNA sequence: TGTGCCAGCAGCAAATGGATAGCGGGAGCTCGGGAGCAGTACTTC. The encoded protein is CASSKWIAGAREQYF. The rearrangement uses TRBV21-1 and TRBJ2-7; the table gives TRBD2 as D, unverified against the DNA. TRBV21-1 is listed as a pseudogene. This CDR3 has 15 residues.

CDR3 DNA: TGCAGCGCTACTGGGCTCGACAGGGGGTGGTACGAGCAGTACTTC. Translated: CSATGLDRGWYEQYF. The chain couples TRBV29-1 to TRBJ2-7; 9 bases match TRBD1. Germline V gene sequence: CDR1 SQVTM, CDR2 ANQGSEA. This CDR3 has 15 residues. The V gene end was trimmed by 7 bases and the J gene end by 4 bases; junction bases not matched to a gene: 14.

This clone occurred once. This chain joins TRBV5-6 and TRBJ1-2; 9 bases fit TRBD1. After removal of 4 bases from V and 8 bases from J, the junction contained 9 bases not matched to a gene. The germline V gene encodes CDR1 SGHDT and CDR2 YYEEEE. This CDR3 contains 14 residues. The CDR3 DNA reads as TGTGCCAGCAGCGTGGGACAGGGAAGATTAGGCTACACCTTC. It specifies CASSVGQGRLGYTF.

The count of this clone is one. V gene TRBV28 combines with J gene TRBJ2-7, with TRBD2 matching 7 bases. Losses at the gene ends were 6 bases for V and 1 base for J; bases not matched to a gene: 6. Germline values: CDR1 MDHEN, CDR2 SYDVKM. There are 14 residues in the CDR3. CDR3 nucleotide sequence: TGTGCCAGCAGCCCCAGCGGGACGTCCTACGAGCAGTACTTC. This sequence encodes CASSPSGTSYEQYF.

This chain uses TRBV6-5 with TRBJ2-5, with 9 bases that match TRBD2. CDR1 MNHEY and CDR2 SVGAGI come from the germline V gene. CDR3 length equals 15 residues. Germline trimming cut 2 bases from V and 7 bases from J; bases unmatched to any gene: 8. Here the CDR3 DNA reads TGTGCCAGCAGTTACCTACCAGCGGGAGGCGCGACCCAGTACTTC. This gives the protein CASSYLPAGGATQYF.

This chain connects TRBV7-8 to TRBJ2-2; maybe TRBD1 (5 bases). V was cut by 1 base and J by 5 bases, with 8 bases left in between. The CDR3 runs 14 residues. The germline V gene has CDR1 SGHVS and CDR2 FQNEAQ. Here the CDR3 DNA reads TGTGCCAGCAGCTTAGGTCAGGGAACCGGGGAGCTGTTTTTT. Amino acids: CASSLGQGTGELFF.

The CDR3 DNA sequence: TGTGCCAGCAGCTATGGACAGCCGAACACTGAAGCTTTCTTT. This codes for CASSYGQPNTEAFF. V and J are TRBV11-3 and TRBJ1-1; the D gene is possibly TRBD1 (6 bases). There are 14 residues in the CDR3. Germline CDR1 and CDR2: SGHNT and YENEEA. V was cut by 4 bases and J by 1 base, with 10 bases left in between.

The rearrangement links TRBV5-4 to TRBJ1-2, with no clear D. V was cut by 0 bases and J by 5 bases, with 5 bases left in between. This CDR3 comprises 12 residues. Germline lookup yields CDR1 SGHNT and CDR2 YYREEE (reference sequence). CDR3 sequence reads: CASSLEQYGYTF. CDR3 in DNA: TGTGCCAGCAGCTTGGAACAGTATGGCTACACCTTC.

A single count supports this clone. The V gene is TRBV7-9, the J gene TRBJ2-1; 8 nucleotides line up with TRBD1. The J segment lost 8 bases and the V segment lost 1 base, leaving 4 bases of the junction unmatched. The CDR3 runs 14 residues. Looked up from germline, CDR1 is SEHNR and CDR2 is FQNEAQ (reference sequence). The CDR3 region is CASSLGTGYDEQFF. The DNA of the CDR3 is TGTGCCAGCAGCTTAGGGACAGGGTATGATGAGCAGTTCTTC.

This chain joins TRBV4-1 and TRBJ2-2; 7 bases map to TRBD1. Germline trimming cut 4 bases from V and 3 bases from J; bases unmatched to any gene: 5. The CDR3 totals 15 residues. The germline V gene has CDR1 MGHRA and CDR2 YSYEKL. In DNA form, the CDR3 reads TGCGCCAGCAGCCTCAGGGACAGCGACACCGGGGAGCTGTTTTTT. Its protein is CASSLRDSDTGELFF.

The CDR3 loop reads CASSLTGGVDTQYF. The CDR3 DNA reads as TGTGCCAGCAGCTTAACCGGGGGGGTGGATACGCAGTATTTT. The rearrangement uses TRBV7-6 and TRBJ2-3; TRBD2 matches at 8 bases. The CDR3 is 14 amino acids. The V gene's germline CDR1 is SGHVS and CDR2 FNYEAQ. Losses at the gene ends were 2 bases for V and 6 bases for J; bases not matched to a gene: 4.

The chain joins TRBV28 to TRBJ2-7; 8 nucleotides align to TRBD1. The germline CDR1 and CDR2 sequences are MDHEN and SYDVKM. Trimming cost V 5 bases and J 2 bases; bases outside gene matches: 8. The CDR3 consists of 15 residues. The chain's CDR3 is CASSQGQGSAYEQYF. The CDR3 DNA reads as TGTGCCAGCAGTCAAGGACAGGGATCGGCCTACGAGCAGTACTTC.

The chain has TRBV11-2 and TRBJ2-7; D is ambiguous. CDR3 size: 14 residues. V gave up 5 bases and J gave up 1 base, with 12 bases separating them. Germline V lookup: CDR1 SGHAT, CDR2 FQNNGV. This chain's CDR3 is CASSPLRGSYEQYF. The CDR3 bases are TGTGCCAGCAGCCCGCTTCGCGGTTCCTACGAGCAGTACTTC.

CDR3 DNA: TGCGCCAGCAGCGCCTCTAGCGGGAGGGCCCGGGAGCTGTTTTTT. It translates to CASSASSGRARELFF. V is TRBV10-2 and J is TRBJ2-2, with 12 bases matching TRBD2. Trimming cost V 6 bases and J 9 bases; bases outside gene matches: 8. Germline loops: CDR1 WSHSY, CDR2 SAAADI. The CDR3 consists of 15 residues.

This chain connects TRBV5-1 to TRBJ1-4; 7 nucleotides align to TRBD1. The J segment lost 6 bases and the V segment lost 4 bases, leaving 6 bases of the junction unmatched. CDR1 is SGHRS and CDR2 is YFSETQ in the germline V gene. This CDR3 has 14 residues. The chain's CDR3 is CASSHRGLDEKLFF. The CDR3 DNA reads TGCGCCAGCAGCCATAGGGGGCTGGATGAAAAACTGTTTTTT.

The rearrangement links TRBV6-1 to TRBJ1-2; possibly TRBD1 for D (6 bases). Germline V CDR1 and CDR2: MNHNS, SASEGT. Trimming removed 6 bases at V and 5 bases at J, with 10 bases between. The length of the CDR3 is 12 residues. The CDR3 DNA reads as TGTGCCAGCAGGGAACAGGGATATGGCTACACCTTC. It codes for CASREQGYGYTF.

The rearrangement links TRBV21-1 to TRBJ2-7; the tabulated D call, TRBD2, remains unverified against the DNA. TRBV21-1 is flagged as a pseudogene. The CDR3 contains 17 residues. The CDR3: CASSKPGTSGPNYEQYF. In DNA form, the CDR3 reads TGTGCCAGCAGCAAACCGGGGACTAGCGGGCCTAACTACGAGCAGTACTTC.

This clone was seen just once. CDR3 nucleotides: TGCGCCAGCAGCTTGGTAGCGCAGGCCTACGAGCAGTACTTC. The encoded protein is CASSLVAQAYEQYF. The chain has TRBV5-1 and TRBJ2-7, with D perhaps matching TRBD2 (5 bases). V lost 0 bases and J 2 bases, leaving 9 bases between the germline ends. The CDR3 has 14 amino acids. Per germline, CDR1 SGHRS and CDR2 YFSETQ.

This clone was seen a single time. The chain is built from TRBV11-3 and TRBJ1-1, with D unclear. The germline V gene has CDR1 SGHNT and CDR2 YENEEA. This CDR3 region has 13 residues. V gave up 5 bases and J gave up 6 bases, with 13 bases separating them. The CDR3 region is CASSGSFVPEAFF. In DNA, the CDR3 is TGTGCCAGCAGCGGTAGTTTCGTACCTGAAGCTTTCTTT.

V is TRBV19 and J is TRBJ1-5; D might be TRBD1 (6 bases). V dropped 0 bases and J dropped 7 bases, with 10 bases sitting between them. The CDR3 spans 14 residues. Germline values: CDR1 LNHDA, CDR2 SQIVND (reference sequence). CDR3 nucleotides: TGTGCCAGTAGTATAGACGGGACAATCCAGCCCCAGCATTTT. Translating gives CASSIDGTIQPQHF.

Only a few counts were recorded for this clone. The CDR3 region is CASSIGQGPAGELFF. CDR3 in DNA: TGTGCCAGTAGTATCGGCCAGGGGCCGGCCGGGGAGCTGTTTTTT. V usage is TRBV19 and J usage is TRBJ2-2, with D perhaps TRBD1 (6 bases). Germline V gives CDR1 LNHDA, CDR2 SQIVND (reference sequence). CDR3 length equals 15 residues. Trimming took off 3 bases at V and 6 bases at J, with 14 bases between the two ends.

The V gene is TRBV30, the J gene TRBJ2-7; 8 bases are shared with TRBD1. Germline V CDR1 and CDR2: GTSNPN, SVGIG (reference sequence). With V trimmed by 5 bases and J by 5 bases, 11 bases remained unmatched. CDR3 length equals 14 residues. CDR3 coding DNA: TGTGCCTGGTGGGGCCCCGGACAGGGAGACGAGCAGTACTTC. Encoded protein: CAWWGPGQGDEQYF.

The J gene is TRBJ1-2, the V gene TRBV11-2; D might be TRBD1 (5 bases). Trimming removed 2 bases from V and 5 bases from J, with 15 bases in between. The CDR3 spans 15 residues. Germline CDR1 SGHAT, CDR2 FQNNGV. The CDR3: CASSLISDSSYGYTF. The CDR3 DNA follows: TGTGCCAGCAGCTTAATTTCAGACAGCTCTTATGGCTACACCTTC.

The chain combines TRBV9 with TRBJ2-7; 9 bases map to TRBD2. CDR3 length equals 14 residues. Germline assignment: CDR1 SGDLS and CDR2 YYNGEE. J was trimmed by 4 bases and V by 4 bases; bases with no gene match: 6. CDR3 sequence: CASSPSGTTYEQYF. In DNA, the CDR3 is TGTGCCAGCAGCCCTAGCGGGACCACTTACGAGCAGTACTTC.